Sequencing of this TCR beta chain was carried out in a study of blood T cell repertoires in COVID-19. Background on the study: Samples came from the United States, Italy and Spain, spanning acute and convalescent COVID-19. In each case, the material was cDNA or gDNA derived from T cells, B-cell-depleted T cells, or PBMCs.

Authors' methods: Estimated nucleated cell counts came from reference gene primer amplification. This table comes from immunoSEQ multiplex PCR, and its TCRdb copy is limited to in-frame clones, with some not included. D and trimming come from the DNA, and the V and J calls and clone size come from that table. The sample has about 120,000 clones; more than 65% are singletons. This clone was picked up a small number of times. The sequencing sample was made of peripheral blood. The clonotype was recovered from a woman between 65 and 79 years old with acute or convalescent COVID-19.

CDR3 residues: CSVEVRTGNTEAFF. As DNA, the CDR3 is TGCAGCGTTGAAGTAAGGACAGGGAACACTGAAGCTTTCTTT. The rearrangement uses TRBV29-1 and TRBJ1-1; 7 bases map to TRBD1. The J segment lost 1 base and the V segment lost 1 base, leaving 3 bases of the junction unmatched. The CDR3 has 14 residues. Germline CDR1 SQVTM, CDR2 ANQGSEA.